This passage covers 21 T cell receptor beta chains from one sample sequenced in a study of human T cells and chemical hapten exposure. RNA extraction used unfractionated whole blood as the source of total RNA. TCRdb independently ran MiXCR on the 5' RACE reads; one entry per CDR3 protein. The repertoire includes tens of thousands of distinct CDR3 sequences, about 8.4% of them detected once, and 2% to 2.5% sits in the top ten. The receptor set was obtained from a male donor in good health.

V usage is TRBV6-2 or TRBV6-3 and J usage is TRBJ2-7; 7 bases match TRBD1. The CDR3 loop spans 14 amino acids. V lost 5 bases and J lost 4; bases outside the gene matches: 8. Germline-derived CDR1 and CDR2 are MNHEY and SVGEGT. As DNA, the CDR3 is TGTGCCAGCAGTCCCACGACAGGGTGGTACGAGCAGTACTTC. Protein product: CASSPTTGWYEQYF.

The V gene is TRBV7-2, the J gene TRBJ2-5, with D hard to call. Germline CDR1 reads SGHTA; CDR2 reads FQGNSA. Trimming cost V 5 bases and J 0 bases, with 10 bases left between them. This CDR3 has 14 residues. The CDR3 spells CASSQKSYQETQYF. The CDR3 nucleotides are TGTGCCAGCAGCCAAAAGTCGTACCAAGAGACCCAGTACTTC.

This clonotype was seen many times. J is TRBJ2-5 and V is TRBV27; D ambiguous. The CDR3 contains 15 residues. The V gene's germline CDR1 is MNHEY and CDR2 SMNVEV (reference sequence). Trimming took off 8 bases at V and 2 bases at J, with 18 bases between the two ends. The CDR3 coding sequence is TGTGCCAGCTCCTCCACACCGCTCCTTCAAGAGACCCAGTACTTC. It is translated as CASSSTPLLQETQYF.

This clonotype showed up just a few times. V gene TRBV10-3 combines with J gene TRBJ2-7; D not certain. Germline V lookup: CDR1 ENHRY, CDR2 SYGVKD. There are 13 residues in the CDR3. Trimming left V 4 bases short and J 3 bases short, with 10 bases between. Here the CDR3 reads CAISAPGDYEQYF. CDR3 DNA sequence: TGTGCCATCAGTGCCCCCGGAGACTACGAGCAGTACTTC.

J is TRBJ2-7 and V is TRBV6-5; possible D gene TRBD2, 5 bases. CDR3 length: 14 residues. V was clipped by 6 bases and J by 0 bases, with 12 bases between them. CDR1 is MNHEY and CDR2 is SVGAGI in the germline V gene. CDR3 protein: CASRRRTDSYEQYF. The CDR3 region has the DNA TGTGCCAGCAGAAGACGGACTGACTCCTACGAGCAGTACTTC.

This clonotype was seen many times. The V and J genes are TRBV20-1 and TRBJ1-1; D unclear. Trimming shortened V by 0 bases and J by 2 bases, and 10 bases separated the two germline ends. Germline CDR1 is DFQATT and CDR2 is SNEGSKA (reference sequence). The CDR3 consists of 14 residues. Here the CDR3 reads CSARDPGVNTEAFF. CDR3 nucleotide sequence: TGCAGTGCTAGAGATCCCGGGGTAAACACTGAAGCTTTCTTT.

The table lists this clonotype with many counts. V usage is TRBV7-2 and J usage is TRBJ2-3, with 8 bases identical to TRBD1. Per the germline V gene, CDR1 is SGHTA and CDR2 is FQGNSA. V trimming: 3 bases; J trimming: 5 bases; junction bases outside the gene matches: 1. CDR3 length: 13 residues. Here the CDR3 reads CASSFTGGDTQYF. The CDR3 bases are TGTGCCAGCAGCTTCACAGGGGGAGATACGCAGTATTTT. The whole variable domain, remainder taken from reference TRBV7-2 and TRBJ2-3, is GAGVSQSPSNKVTEKGKDVELRCDPISGHTALYWYRQSLGQGLEFLIYFQGNSAPDKSGLPSDRFSAERTGGSVSTLTIQRTQQEDSAVYLCASSFTGGDTQYFGPGTRLTVL.

This clonotype showed up just a few times. The chain has TRBV27 and TRBJ2-5; no definite D call. CDR3 size: 11 residues. Germline V lookup: CDR1 MNHEY, CDR2 SMNVEV (reference sequence). Trimming stripped 8 bases from V and 0 bases from J, with 4 bases between. CDR3: CASVYQETQYF. CDR3 bases: TGTGCCAGCGTGTACCAAGAGACCCAGTACTTC.

The rearrangement joins TRBV11-2 to TRBJ2-3; D unresolved. Germline V lookup: CDR1 SGHAT, CDR2 FQNNGV. V was pared by 5 bases and J by 4 bases, with 7 bases between. This CDR3 is 12 amino acids long. The CDR3 loop is CASSHLSDTQYF. CDR3 DNA: TGTGCCAGCAGCCACCTCTCAGATACGCAGTATTTT.

This clonotype was counted ten times or more. The chain employs TRBV2 and TRBJ1-4; D possibly corresponds to TRBD1 (5 bases). Trimming took 7 bases from V and 5 from J, leaving 14 bases between them. Looked up from germline, CDR1 is SNHLY and CDR2 is FYNNEI. This CDR3 region has 14 residues. The CDR3 nucleotides read TGTGCCAGCAACATGGGACCGATAAATGAAAAACTGTTTTTT. It encodes CASNMGPINEKLFF.

The chain joins TRBV10-3 to TRBJ1-2, with D possibly matching TRBD1 (5 bases). This CDR3 spans 14 amino acids. Germline V gene data show CDR1 as ENHRY and CDR2 as SYGVKD. V gave up 0 bases and J gave up 4 bases, with 9 bases separating them. This CDR3 is CAISESGQIYGYTF. The CDR3 DNA sequence: TGTGCCATCAGTGAGTCAGGACAAATCTATGGCTACACCTTC.

The chain is built from TRBV12-3 or TRBV12-4 and TRBJ2-1; D ambiguous. Trimming pared 10 bases from V and 5 bases from J, leaving 9 bases between. CDR3 size: 11 residues. Written as DNA, the CDR3 is TGTGCCACAGGAAGAAACAATGAGCAGTTCTTC. Protein product: CATGRNNEQFF.

This clonotype was observed a handful of times. The CDR3 DNA sequence: TGCAGTGCTTCCACCGGGACAGGGGGGGATTCACCCCTCCACTTT. Translated: CSASTGTGGDSPLHF. The rearrangement uses TRBV20-1 and TRBJ1-6, with 11 bases fitting TRBD1. Germline V gene data show CDR1 as DFQATT and CDR2 as SNEGSKA (reference sequence). The CDR3 has 15 amino acids. V lost 5 bases and J lost 8; bases outside the gene matches: 8.

V and J are TRBV6-1 and TRBJ2-1; D gene ambiguous. V was trimmed by 6 bases and J by 2 bases, leaving 17 bases between them. The V gene's germline CDR1 is MNHNS and CDR2 SASEGT. There are 16 residues in the CDR3. The CDR3, as DNA: TGTGCCAGCAGGAATACACAGCATCGGCCCTACAATGAGCAGTTCTTC. Protein product: CASRNTQHRPYNEQFF.

The V and J genes are TRBV29-1 and TRBJ1-2; D is unclear. V dropped 0 bases and J dropped 6 bases, with 14 bases sitting between them. The CDR3 extends over 14 amino acids. Germline V lookup: CDR1 SQVTM, CDR2 ANQGSEA. Here the CDR3 DNA reads TGCAGCGTTGAAGATCTCGACACTTCTCATGGCTACACCTTC. Residues: CSVEDLDTSHGYTF.

The chain uses TRBV2 and TRBJ1-1; D ambiguous. This CDR3 comprises 15 residues. CDR1 SNHLY and CDR2 FYNNEI come from the germline V gene. V was trimmed by 2 bases and J by 7 bases, leaving 17 bases between them. The CDR3 nucleotides read TGTGCCAGCAGTGAACTCGGAGGACCGGGGAGTGAAGCTTTCTTT. Its protein is CASSELGGPGSEAFF.

The chain uses TRBV7-9 and TRBJ2-1, with TRBD1 identical over 9 bases. Germline V gives CDR1 SEHNR, CDR2 FQNEAQ (reference sequence). CDR3 length: 16 residues. The J segment lost 1 base and the V segment lost 6 bases, leaving 7 bases of the junction unmatched. CDR3 region: CASRPRQGESYNEQFF. CDR3 in DNA: TGTGCCAGCAGGCCCAGACAGGGGGAATCCTACAATGAGCAGTTCTTC.

This clonotype came up many times. J is TRBJ2-7 and V is TRBV5-1, with 7 bases fitting TRBD1. Trimming removed 0 bases from V and 3 bases from J; junction bases left unmatched: 6. This CDR3 has 15 amino acids. Looked up from germline, CDR1 is SGHRS and CDR2 is YFSETQ. The CDR3: CASSLARGQIYEQYF. In DNA form, the CDR3 reads TGCGCCAGCAGCTTGGCCCGGGGACAGATCTACGAGCAGTACTTC.

The V and J genes are TRBV10-3 and TRBJ2-2; tentatively, D is TRBD1 (5 bases). This CDR3 is 14 amino acids long. Germline assignment: CDR1 ENHRY and CDR2 SYGVKD. The ends were cut back, 2 bases at V and 5 bases at J, with 9 bases in the middle. As DNA, the CDR3 is TGTGCCATCAGTGAGCAGGGATGGACCGGGGAGCTGTTTTTT. This encodes CAISEQGWTGELFF.

This clonotype was recorded at least ten times. J is TRBJ1-2 and V is TRBV7-9, with TRBD1 identical over 9 bases. The CDR3 is made up of 14 amino acids. Germline-derived CDR1 and CDR2 are SEHNR and FQNEAQ (reference sequence). V gave up 5 bases and J gave up 3 bases; unmatched junction bases: 4. In nucleotides, the CDR3 is TGTGCCAGCAGCCCCCGGGACAGGGACTATGGCTACACCTTC. Translating it yields CASSPRDRDYGYTF.

The rearrangement links TRBV7-2 to TRBJ2-1; D tentatively reads TRBD1 or TRBD2 (5 bases each). Per germline, CDR1 SGHTA and CDR2 FQGNSA. The length of the CDR3 is 12 residues. V was clipped by 8 bases and J by 4 bases, with 9 bases between them. The CDR3 DNA reads as TGTGCCAGCGAGGGGAATTACAATGAGCAGTTCTTC. This sequence encodes CASEGNYNEQFF.